These 30 T cell receptor beta chains came from one sample sequenced in a study of T cell repertoires in cytomegalovirus infection. TCRdb reprocessed the reads via MiXCR and lists one record per CDR3 protein. The data show 350,000 to 550,000 distinct CDR3 sequences, with approximately 33% seen just once and approximately 13% held by the top ten. Sequencing was done on a sample of PBMCs. These receptors came from a human donor in good health (CMV status not recorded). Some clones in this sample may be carry-over from other donors' samples.

This clonotype was counted many times. V is TRBV7-2 and J is TRBJ1-4; no clear D. Trimming removed 3 bases from V and 6 bases from J, with 14 bases in between. Germline-derived CDR1 and CDR2 are SGHTA and FQGNSA. This CDR3 has 15 residues. The CDR3, as DNA: TGTGCCAGCAGCTTCCTCCGGGATTCGTATGAAAAACTGTTTTTT. This translates into CASSFLRDSYEKLFF.

A remark on this clonotype: This may come from a read error, since a much larger clone is one base off. It is unclear where the CDR3 begins or ends on the DNA, so no DNA is shown, and the CDR3 is as TCRdb lists it. This chain links TRBV7-2 with TRBJ1-2; the table names TRBD1, a call not compared with the DNA. The CDR3 spans 15 amino acids, including both terminal residues. The germline gives CDR1 SGHTA, CDR2 FQGNSA. Here the CDR3 reads CASSLDRGFGYGSTF.

This clonotype was detected many times. V gene TRBV12-3 or TRBV12-4 combines with J gene TRBJ2-7; D may correspond to TRBD1 or TRBD2 (5 bases each). Deletions cut 5 bases from V and 4 bases from J, with 12 bases between. This CDR3 spans 13 amino acids. This CDR3 is CASSKGWGYEQYF. The CDR3 region has the DNA TGTGCCAGCAGTAAGGGTTGGGGGTACGAGCAGTACTTC.

This chain joins TRBV11-2 and TRBJ2-7; no clear D gene. V lost 4 bases and J 7 bases, leaving 11 bases between the germline ends. CDR3 length: 12 residues. CDR1 is SGHAT and CDR2 is FQNNGV in the germline V gene. CDR3 in DNA: TGTGCCAGCAGCTACGACCGCTCTGAGCAGTACTTC. This codes for CASSYDRSEQYF.

The chain combines TRBV18 with TRBJ2-5, with D uncertain. V was trimmed by 2 bases and J by 0 bases, leaving 4 bases between them. The germline V gene encodes CDR1 KGHSH and CDR2 LQKENI. CDR3 length equals 13 residues. CDR3 sequence: CASSPGYQETQYF. The CDR3 coding sequence is TGTGCCAGCTCACCAGGGTACCAAGAGACCCAGTACTTC.

This clonotype was seen only a few times. The chain links TRBV12-3 or TRBV12-4 to TRBJ1-3, with 9 bases fitting TRBD1. V shed 5 bases, J shed 0 bases, and the junction held 2 bases outside the gene matches. The CDR3 length is 15 residues. The CDR3 loop reads CASSTGGSSGNTIYF. The CDR3 coding sequence is TGTGCCAGCAGTACAGGGGGCAGCTCTGGAAACACCATATATTTT.

This clonotype was observed a handful of times. The chain couples TRBV25-1 to TRBJ1-5; no clear D. The CDR3 totals 14 residues. Trimming took off 4 bases at V and 2 bases at J, with 9 bases between the two ends. Germline CDR1 reads MGHDK; CDR2 reads SYGVNS. In nucleotides, the CDR3 is TGTGCCAGCAGTGTCAGTGGGGGCAATCAGCCCCAGCATTTT. It specifies CASSVSGGNQPQHF. The whole variable domain, remainder taken from reference TRBV25-1 and TRBJ1-5, is EADIYQTPRYLVIGTGKKITLECSQTMGHDKMYWYQQDPGMELHLIHYSYGVNSTEKGDLSSESTVSRIRTEHFPLTLESARPSHTSQYLCASSVSGGNQPQHFGDGTRLSIL.

This chain uses TRBV6-6 with TRBJ2-1, with 8 positions matching TRBD1. J lost 5 bases, V lost 6 bases, and 12 bases had no gene match. The CDR3 spans 16 residues. The germline V gene encodes CDR1 MNHNY and CDR2 SVGAGI (reference sequence). The CDR3 loop reads CASSPTGGTQNNEQFF. CDR3 nucleotide sequence: TGTGCCAGCAGCCCCACAGGGGGGACACAAAACAATGAGCAGTTCTTC.

At least ten counts were recorded for this clonotype. The chain joins TRBV4-1 to TRBJ1-2; D perhaps matches TRBD1 (5 bases). V shed 0 bases and J shed 7 bases, with 24 bases lying between them. CDR1 and CDR2 from the germline V gene are MGHRA and YSYEKL. The CDR3 sequence is 18 residues long. The CDR3 protein is CASSQDPGAYQGFFGYTF. In nucleotides, the CDR3 is TGCGCCAGCAGCCAAGATCCTGGGGCCTACCAAGGGTTTTTTGGCTACACCTTC.

In this sample, this clonotype turned up many times. The CDR3 spells CASSPGQGTARTQHF. CDR3 DNA sequence: TGTGCCAGCAGCCCCGGACAGGGGACAGCGAGGACCCAGCATTTT. This chain links TRBV7-2 with TRBJ1-5, with 9 bases aligning to TRBD1. The CDR3 runs 15 residues. CDR1 SGHTA and CDR2 FQGNSA come from the germline V gene. Trimming removed 5 bases from V and 11 bases from J; junction bases left unmatched: 13.

The J gene is TRBJ2-2, the V gene TRBV7-8; the D is unclear. The CDR3 covers 13 residues. The germline V gene has CDR1 SGHVS and CDR2 FQNEAQ. Trimming took 1 base from V and 6 from J, leaving 6 bases between them. The CDR3 DNA is TGTGCCAGCAGCTTAGAAGGTCCCGGGGAGCTGTTTTTT. Its protein product is CASSLEGPGELFF.

The rearrangement uses TRBV5-3 and TRBJ2-5; weak D call: TRBD1 (6 bases). TRBV5-3 is an open reading frame whose function is uncertain. The CDR3 contains 16 residues. V was clipped by 8 bases and J by 2 bases, with 22 bases between them. CDR3: CASSLGTRLRQETQYF. CDR3 DNA sequence: TGTGCCAGCAGCCTAGGGACAAGACTACGTCAAGAGACCCAGTACTTC.

The chain carries TRBV6-5 and TRBJ2-1; D may be TRBD2 (6 bases). Germline V gives CDR1 MNHEY, CDR2 SVGAGI. The CDR3 contains 13 residues. The V gene lost 2 bases and the J gene lost 7 bases, with 9 bases spanning the gap. The CDR3 DNA reads as TGTGCCAGCAGTTACGGGGCGGGGAATGAGCAGTTCTTC. Translation gives CASSYGAGNEQFF.

V is TRBV12-3 or TRBV12-4 and J is TRBJ2-2; TRBD2 aligns across 9 bases. There are 17 residues in the CDR3. J gave up 7 bases and V 5 bases, and 14 bases lay outside the gene matches. The CDR3 is CASSDPWAGGPDGELFF. The CDR3 bases are TGTGCCAGCAGTGACCCGTGGGCGGGGGGGCCGGACGGGGAGCTGTTTTTT.

The chain recombines TRBV28 with TRBJ2-3; 10 nucleotides agree with TRBD2. Germline loops: CDR1 MDHEN, CDR2 SYDVKM. The CDR3 has 17 amino acids. The trim removed 5 bases at V and 2 bases at J, leaving 10 bases unmatched. For the CDR3, the DNA is TGTGCCAGCAGTGAGCAGCGGGGGGGGCGACACACAGATACGCAGTATTTT. Residues: CASSEQRGGRHTDTQYF. Combining the CDR3 with reference TRBV28 and TRBJ2-3 gives the whole variable domain DVKVTQSSRYLVKRTGEKVFLECVQDMDHENMFWYRQDPGLGLRLIYFSYDVKMKEKGDIPEGYSVSREKKERFSLILESASTNQTSMYLCASSEQRGGRHTDTQYFGPGTRLTVL.

The V gene is TRBV19, the J gene TRBJ1-1; maybe TRBD1 (6 bases). V was trimmed by 6 bases and J by 5 bases, leaving 31 bases between them. The CDR3 covers 19 residues. Germline V CDR1 and CDR2: LNHDA, SQIVND (reference sequence). The CDR3 DNA reads as TGTGCCAGTAGCCCTTTTAGGTCGGATTGGGGGCGGCCGGGAACTGAAGCTTTCTTT. It is translated as CASSPFRSDWGRPGTEAFF.

Only a few counts were recorded for this clonotype. The chain has TRBV4-2 and TRBJ2-2; no reliable D call. Germline CDR1 reads LGHNA; CDR2 reads YNFKEQ. Trimming took 1 base from V and 5 from J, leaving 5 bases between them. This CDR3 has 13 amino acids. The CDR3 sequence: CASSQVFTGELFF. The CDR3 DNA reads TGTGCCAGCAGCCAAGTGTTTACCGGGGAGCTGTTTTTT.

The rearrangement uses TRBV2 and TRBJ1-5; 7 bases agree with TRBD1. This CDR3 has 15 amino acids. J gave up 6 bases and V 3 bases, and 8 bases lay outside the gene matches. Germline CDR1 reads SNHLY; CDR2 reads FYNNEI. CDR3 in DNA: TGTGCCAGCAGTGATCAGGGGGGAGGCAGTCAGCCCCAGCATTTT. It translates to CASSDQGGGSQPQHF.

As concerns this clonotype: Since the CDR3 does not end with the conserved phenylalanine or tryptophan, this likely comes from a read error. CDR3 nucleotides: TGTGCCAACAGCTTAGGGACTCGCTATGACGAGCAGTACTTA. It yields the protein CANSLGTRYDEQYL. This chain connects TRBV7-2 to TRBJ2-7; D perhaps matches TRBD2 (6 bases). CDR1 SGHTA and CDR2 FQGNSA come from the germline V gene. CDR3 length: 14 amino acids.

This clonotype came up many times. V and J are TRBV28 and TRBJ2-3; tentatively, D is TRBD1 (5 bases). Germline V CDR1 and CDR2: MDHEN, SYDVKM. The CDR3 covers 15 residues. V was pared by 2 bases and J by 0 bases, with 9 bases between. CDR3 DNA: TGTGCCAGCAGTTTAATAGGGGTGAGCACAGATACGCAGTATTTT. Protein sequence: CASSLIGVSTDTQYF.

The V gene is TRBV7-8, the J gene TRBJ1-1; no reliable D call. Trimming took off 1 base at V and 0 bases at J, with 9 bases between the two ends. There are 15 residues in the CDR3. CDR1 is SGHVS, CDR2 FQNEAQ, per germline. The CDR3 is CASSLVRALNTEAFF. In DNA form, the CDR3 reads TGTGCCAGCAGCTTAGTCCGGGCCTTGAACACTGAAGCTTTCTTT.

This clonotype was seen more than once but under ten times. The genes are TRBV6-8 and TRBJ1-2; D might be TRBD1 (5 bases). The CDR3 has 13 residues. The V gene lost 5 bases and the J gene lost 8 bases, with 15 bases spanning the gap. In germline, CDR1 is MNHGY, CDR2 SAAAGT. CDR3 region: CASSPGTPRGYTF. Written as DNA, the CDR3 is TGTGCCAGCAGTCCCGGGACTCCTCGCGGCTACACCTTC.

The chain carries TRBV2 and TRBJ1-1; D ambiguous. V was cut by 1 base and J by 0 bases, with 15 bases left in between. The CDR3 extends over 17 amino acids. CDR1 and CDR2 (germline): SNHLY, FYNNEI. CDR3 DNA: TGTGCCAGCAGTGAAGGTACAGAGGACCTTATGAACACTGAAGCTTTCTTT. It is translated as CASSEGTEDLMNTEAFF.

This clonotype was observed a few times. This rearrangement joins TRBV18 to TRBJ2-7; 7 bases line up with TRBD1. The length of the CDR3 is 15 residues. V was pared by 5 bases and J by 2 bases, with 9 bases of the junction left unmatched. The germline CDR1 and CDR2 sequences are KGHSH and LQKENI. CDR3 DNA sequence: TGTGCCAGCTCATATGGGACAGAAGGTCCCTACGAGCAGTACTTC. It is translated as CASSYGTEGPYEQYF.

This clonotype was seen a handful of times. The chain has TRBV2 and TRBJ2-1, with TRBD2 matching 14 bases. Trimming at V came to 2 bases and at J to 2 bases, leaving 2 bases not matched to a gene. This CDR3 contains 17 residues. The germline V gene encodes CDR1 SNHLY and CDR2 FYNNEI. The CDR3 loop reads CASSERGLAGAYNEQFF. The CDR3 coding sequence is TGTGCCAGCAGTGAAAGGGGACTAGCGGGGGCCTACAATGAGCAGTTCTTC.

CDR3 residues: CASSYFDGTGSSYEQYF. CDR3 nucleotide sequence: TGTGCCAGCAGTTACTTCGACGGGACAGGGAGCTCCTACGAGCAGTACTTC. The chain employs TRBV6-2 or TRBV6-3 and TRBJ2-7; 9 bases map to TRBD1. Germline loops: CDR1 MNHEY, CDR2 SVGEGT. This CDR3 is 17 amino acids long. The trim removed 1 base at V and 0 bases at J, leaving 7 bases unmatched.

A few counts support this clonotype. This chain joins TRBV29-1 and TRBJ1-2; unclear D gene. The V and J ends lost 4 bases and 8 bases respectively, with 11 bases between them. The length of the CDR3 is 11 residues. Germline loops: CDR1 SQVTM, CDR2 ANQGSEA. The CDR3 nucleotides are TGCAGCGTTGCCCCCTCGGGAGGCTACACCTTC. This sequence encodes CSVAPSGGYTF.

As regards this clonotype: This may stem from a read error, because a much larger clone lies one nucleotide away. The chain couples TRBV6-6 to TRBJ1-1; 7 bases align to TRBD1. Per the germline V gene, CDR1 is MNHNY and CDR2 is SVGAGI (reference sequence). CDR3 size: 14 residues. The CDR3 protein is CSSSLGQMNTEAFF. The CDR3 nucleotides read TGTTCCAGCAGTTTGGGACAGATGAACACTGAAGCTTTCTTT.

In nucleotides, the CDR3 is TGTGCCAGCAGCCAGGGGGAGGGGGCAGTTTTGGAGACCCAGTACTTC. Translating gives CASSQGEGAVLETQYF. The genes are TRBV4-2 and TRBJ2-5, with D perhaps assigned TRBD1 or TRBD2 (7 bases each). The CDR3 has 16 amino acids. Germline values: CDR1 LGHNA, CDR2 YNFKEQ. V lost 3 bases, J lost 5 bases, and 19 bases lay in between.

The sample holds many counts of this clonotype. The chain joins TRBV28 to TRBJ2-3, with 12 bases matching TRBD2. This CDR3 is built from 16 residues. V dropped 6 bases and J dropped 6; count of bases not matched to a gene: 10. CDR1 is MDHEN, CDR2 SYDVKM, per germline. For the CDR3, the DNA is TGTGCCAGCAGCCTTCGGACTAGCGGGGTTAGGGATACGCAGTATTTT. Translation gives CASSLRTSGVRDTQYF.